What follows are 10 T cell receptor beta chains derived from one specimen sequenced in a study of cytomegalovirus exposure and HLA in healthy donors. PCR used 60 Vbeta primers and 13 Jbeta primers. Profiled with immunoSEQ multiplex PCR; TCRdb holds only in-frame clones, not every one. Of more than 90,000 clones listed, over 70% are singletons. The sequenced sample consisted of PBMCs. Every receptor here comes from a man in his forties or fifties in good health and CMV-seronegative.

Comment on this clone: Other DNA sequences from this sample encode an identical CDR3 as well. The CDR3 sequence: CASSTTGGLDEQYF. The DNA of the CDR3 is TGTGCCAGCAGCACGACAGGGGGCCTGGACGAGCAGTACTTC. V is TRBV9 and J is TRBJ2-7; 10 bases map to TRBD1. V was pared by 4 bases and J by 5 bases, with 6 bases of the junction left unmatched. This CDR3 contains 14 residues. Germline V CDR1 and CDR2: SGDLS, YYNGEE.

There are a few counts of this clone. V usage is TRBV2 and J usage is TRBJ1-1, with 7 bases aligning to TRBD1. This CDR3 has 14 amino acids. Germline values: CDR1 SNHLY, CDR2 FYNNEI. V shed 7 bases, J shed 0 bases, and the junction held 5 bases outside the gene matches. As DNA, the CDR3 is TGTGCCAGCAACCGGGACAGCCTGAACACTGAAGCTTTCTTT. Protein product: CASNRDSLNTEAFF.

V usage is TRBV7-2 and J usage is TRBJ1-5; unclear D gene. Germline values: CDR1 SGHTA, CDR2 FQGNSA. V was trimmed by 1 base and J by 0 bases, leaving 7 bases between them. CDR3 size: 15 residues. This chain's CDR3 is CASSLGQPSNQPQHF. The CDR3, as DNA: TGTGCCAGCAGCTTAGGACAACCTAGCAATCAGCCCCAGCATTTT.

This clone was recorded once. The chain carries TRBV6-7 and TRBJ2-1; tentatively, D is TRBD1 (6 bases). TRBV6-7 is noted as an ORF with a role that remains uncertain. The CDR3 sequence is 17 residues long. The V and J ends lost 1 base and 7 bases respectively, with 20 bases between them. The CDR3 region is CASSYFTTTRGRNEQFF. DNA for the CDR3: TGTGCCAGCAGTTACTTCACTACCACCAGGGGCAGGAATGAGCAGTTCTTC.

The rearrangement links TRBV14 to TRBJ2-7, with D possibly matching TRBD2 (6 bases). Germline CDR1 is SGHDN and CDR2 is FVKESK. The CDR3 has 19 residues. Trimming removed 4 bases from V and 0 bases from J, with 25 bases in between. CDR3 nucleotide sequence: TGTGCCAGCAGCCCCCGGAGGGACGGGGCGATTACAAGCTCCTACGAGCAGTACTTC. Its protein product is CASSPRRDGAITSSYEQYF. Variable domain in full (rest from reference TRBV14 and TRBJ2-7): EAGVTQFPSHSVIEKGQTVTLRCDPISGHDNLYWYRRVMGKEIKFLLHFVKESKQDESGMPNNRFLAERTGGTYSTLKVQPAELEDSGVYFCASSPRRDGAITSSYEQYFGPGTRLTVT.

This clone was picked up a small number of times. V is TRBV5-1 and J is TRBJ2-7, with 7 bases identical to TRBD2. The trim removed 7 bases at V and 10 bases at J, leaving 17 bases unmatched. Germline lookup yields CDR1 SGHRS and CDR2 YFSETQ. CDR3 size: 14 residues. The CDR3 loop reads CASANRTGTTPQYF. In nucleotides, the CDR3 is TGCGCCAGCGCCAATAGGACCGGGACTACTCCTCAGTACTTC.

This chain links TRBV4-3 with TRBJ1-2; D ambiguous. The ends were cut back, 2 bases at V and 8 bases at J, with 12 bases in the middle. The CDR3 runs 13 residues. Germline CDR1 LGHNA, CDR2 YSLEER. DNA of the CDR3: TGCGCCAGCAGCCAACAACTTACAGAGGGCTACACCTTC. As protein: CASSQQLTEGYTF.

This chain uses TRBV30 with TRBJ1-5; 7 bases fit TRBD1. Germline V gene lookup returns CDR1 GTSNPN and CDR2 SVGIG (reference sequence). The CDR3 is 19 residues long. With 2 bases clipped from V and 4 bases from J, the junction kept 20 bases outside the gene matches. CDR3 in amino acids: CAWSRMGVRGGTPNQPQHF. CDR3 nucleotides: TGTGCCTGGAGTCGAATGGGCGTAAGAGGGGGCACCCCAAATCAGCCCCAGCATTTT.

This clone was detected only once. The rearrangement joins TRBV28 to TRBJ2-7; D is unresolved. The CDR3 contains 12 residues. V lost 6 bases and J lost 3, with 9 bases in between. Germline V gene sequence: CDR1 MDHEN, CDR2 SYDVKM. CDR3 residues: CASRDKFYEQYF. The CDR3 DNA sequence: TGTGCCAGCAGAGACAAGTTCTACGAGCAGTACTTC.

The V and J genes are TRBV5-6 and TRBJ1-5; TRBD1 matches 8 bases. This CDR3 is 17 amino acids long. After removal of 4 bases from V and 0 bases from J, the junction contained 9 bases not matched to a gene. CDR1 is SGHDT and CDR2 is YYEEEE in the germline V gene. The CDR3 sequence is CASSGGQGRLSNQPQHF. The CDR3 nucleotides are TGTGCCAGCAGCGGCGGACAGGGAAGACTTAGCAATCAGCCCCAGCATTTT.